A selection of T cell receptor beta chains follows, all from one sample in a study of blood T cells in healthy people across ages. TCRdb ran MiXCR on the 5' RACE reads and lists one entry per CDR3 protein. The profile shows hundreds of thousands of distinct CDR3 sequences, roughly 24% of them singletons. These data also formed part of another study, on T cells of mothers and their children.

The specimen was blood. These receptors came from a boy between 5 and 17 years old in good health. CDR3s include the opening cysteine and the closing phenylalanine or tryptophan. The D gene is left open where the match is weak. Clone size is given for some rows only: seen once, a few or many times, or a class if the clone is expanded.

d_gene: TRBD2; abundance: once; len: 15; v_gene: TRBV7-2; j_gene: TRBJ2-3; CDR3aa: CASSLLAVATDTQYF; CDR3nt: TGTGCCAGCAGCTTACTAGCGGTTGCCACAGATACGCAGTATTTT
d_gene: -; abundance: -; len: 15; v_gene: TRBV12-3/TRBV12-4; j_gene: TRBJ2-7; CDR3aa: CASSFGPASLFEQYF; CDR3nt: TGTGCCAGCAGTTTCGGGCCGGCCAGTCTCTTCGAGCAGTACTTC
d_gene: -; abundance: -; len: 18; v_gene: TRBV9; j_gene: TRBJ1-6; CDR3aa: CASSVYPRHDSYNSPLHF; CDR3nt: TGTGCCAGCAGCGTATATCCACGCCACGACAGTTATAATTCACCCCTCCACTTT
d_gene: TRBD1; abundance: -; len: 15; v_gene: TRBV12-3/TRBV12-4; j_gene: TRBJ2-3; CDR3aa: CASSPGTAYTDTQYF; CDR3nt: TGTGCCAGCAGTCCAGGGACAGCTTACACAGATACGCAGTATTTT
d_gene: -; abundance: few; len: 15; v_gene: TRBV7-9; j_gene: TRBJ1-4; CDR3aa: CASTQGTATNEKLFF; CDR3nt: TGTGCCAGCACCCAGGGGACTGCAACTAATGAAAAACTGTTTTTT
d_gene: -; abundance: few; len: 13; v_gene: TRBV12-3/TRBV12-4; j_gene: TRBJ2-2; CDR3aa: CASSWGITGELFF; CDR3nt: TGTGCCAGCAGCTGGGGGATCACCGGGGAGCTGTTTTTT
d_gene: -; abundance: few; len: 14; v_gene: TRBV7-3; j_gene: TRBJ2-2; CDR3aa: CASSPSLGTGELFF; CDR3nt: TGTGCCAGCAGCCCTTCTCTGGGGACCGGGGAGCTGTTTTTT
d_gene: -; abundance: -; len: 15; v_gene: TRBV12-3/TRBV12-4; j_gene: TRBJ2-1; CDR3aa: CASSLDGNSYNEQFF; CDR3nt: TGTGCCAGCAGTTTGGACGGGAACTCCTACAATGAGCAGTTCTTC
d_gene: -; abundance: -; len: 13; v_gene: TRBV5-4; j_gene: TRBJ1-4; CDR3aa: CASSHLRDEKLFF; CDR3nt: TGTGCCAGCAGTCACCTCAGGGATGAAAAACTGTTTTTT
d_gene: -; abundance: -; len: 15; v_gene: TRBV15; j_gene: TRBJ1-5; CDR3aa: CATSQNRVSRQPQHF; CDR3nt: TGTGCCACCAGCCAAAACAGGGTTTCTCGTCAGCCCCAGCATTTT
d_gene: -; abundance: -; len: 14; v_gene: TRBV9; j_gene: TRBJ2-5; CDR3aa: CASSVGGQAETQYF; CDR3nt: TGTGCCAGCAGCGTAGGCGGGCAAGCGGAGACCCAGTACTTC
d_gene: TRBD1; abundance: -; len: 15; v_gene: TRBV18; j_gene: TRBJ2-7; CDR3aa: CASSRGDRGEHEQYF; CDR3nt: TGTGCCAGCTCACGCGGGGACAGGGGGGAACACGAGCAGTACTTC
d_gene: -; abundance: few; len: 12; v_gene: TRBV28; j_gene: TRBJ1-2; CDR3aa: CASTPTGVGYTF; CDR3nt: TGTGCCAGCACCCCCACCGGGGTCGGCTACACCTTC
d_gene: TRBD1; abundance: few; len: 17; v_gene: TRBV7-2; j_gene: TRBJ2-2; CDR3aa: CASSGPPGTGRNGELFF; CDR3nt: TGTGCCAGCAGCGGACCTCCCGGGACAGGGCGTAACGGGGAGCTGTTTTTT
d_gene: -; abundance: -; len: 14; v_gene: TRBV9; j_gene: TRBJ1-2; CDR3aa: CASSVVEENYGYTF; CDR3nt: TGTGCCAGCAGCGTAGTGGAAGAGAACTATGGCTACACCTTC
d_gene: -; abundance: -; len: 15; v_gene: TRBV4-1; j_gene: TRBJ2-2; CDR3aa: CASRRLTPNTGELFF; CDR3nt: TGCGCCAGCAGGCGGTTGACACCGAACACCGGGGAGCTGTTTTTT
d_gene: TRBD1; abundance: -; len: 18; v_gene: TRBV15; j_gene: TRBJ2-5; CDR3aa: CATSRAHPTGNIQETQYF; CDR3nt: TGTGCCACCAGCAGAGCCCACCCGACAGGGAATATCCAAGAGACCCAGTACTTC
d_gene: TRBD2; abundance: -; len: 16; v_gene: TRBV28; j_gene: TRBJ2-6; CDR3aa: CASSFALADGANVLTF; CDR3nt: TGTGCCAGCAGTTTTGCACTAGCGGACGGGGCCAACGTCCTGACTTTC
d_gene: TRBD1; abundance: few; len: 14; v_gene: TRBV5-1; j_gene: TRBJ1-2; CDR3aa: CASSSPGTEYGYTF; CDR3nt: TGCGCCAGCAGCTCGCCCGGGACAGAGTATGGCTACACCTTC
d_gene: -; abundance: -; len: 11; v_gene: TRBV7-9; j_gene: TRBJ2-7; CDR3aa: CASSFEEEQYF; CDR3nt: TGTGCCAGCAGCTTCGAAGAAGAGCAGTACTTC
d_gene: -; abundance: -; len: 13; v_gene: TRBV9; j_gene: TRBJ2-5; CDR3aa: CASSGGAEETQYF; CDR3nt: TGTGCCAGCAGCGGGGGGGCCGAAGAGACCCAGTACTTC